This T cell receptor beta chain was recovered during a study of T cell responses to AZD1222 COVID-19 vaccine. General study results and limits: Repertoires were obtained only post-peak T cell response.

The CDR3 extends over 13 amino acids. V was clipped by 8 bases and J by 7 bases, with 17 bases between them. Germline V lookup: CDR1 MDHEN, CDR2 SYDVKM. Details on this clone: Its specificity is not known.

Method: immunoSEQ multiplex PCR; TCRdb's copy keeps in-frame clones and lacks some. The top ten hold 8.5% to 9% of the sample, which has fewer than 20,000 clones, over 85% seen once. Sequenced here: peripheral blood, sampled 28 days after the second AZD1222 dose. The receptor was isolated from an adult who received the AZD1222 COVID-19 vaccine. The gene calls are TRBV28 and TRBJ2-5; D not resolved. For the CDR3, the DNA is TGTGCCAGCTGGAGTGGAAGGTCGGGGACCCAGTACTTC. This gives the protein CASWSGRSGTQYF.